This T cell receptor beta chain was identified during a study of blood T cell repertoires in COVID-19. As for the study in general: Spain, Italy and the United States supplied samples that represented acute and convalescent COVID-19.

Methods used by the authors: The assay estimated nucleated cells by amplifying reference gene primers. The method was immunoSEQ multiplex PCR; TCRdb's version includes in-frame clones alone and lacks a portion of them. V and J calls and clone size follow that table, whereas D and trimming were derived from the DNA. The sample yields 100,000 to 150,000 clones, roughly 90% seen once. CDR3 size: 17 residues. Germline V CDR1 and CDR2: SGHDN, FVKESK. After removal of 1 base from V and 5 bases from J, the junction contained 5 bases not matched to a gene. Seattle patient enrollment occurred during active infection, with longitudinal follow-up thereafter.

Sequenced input: peripheral blood. The receptor was derived from a man aged 45 to 65 with COVID-19, enrolled during active disease. The rearrangement links TRBV14 to TRBJ2-5; 15 bases fit TRBD2. CDR3 bases: TGTGCCAGCAGCCAAGGGACTAGCGGGAGGGCCCGGGAGACCCAGTACTTC. It is translated as CASSQGTSGRARETQYF.